Presented here are 9 T cell receptor beta chains from one specimen sequenced in a study of blood T cell repertoires in COVID-19. Using immunoSEQ multiplex PCR, the repertoire was profiled, and TCRdb retains in-frame clones only, with some absent. The table includes around 150,000 clones, 70% to 80% detected once. The sequenced material came from peripheral blood. Every receptor here comes from a man aged 60 to 69 who had recovered from COVID-19.

The chain links TRBV15 to TRBJ1-4; unclear D gene. CDR3 length equals 13 residues. From germline, CDR1 is LNHNV and CDR2 YYDKDF (reference sequence). V gave up 4 bases and J gave up 5 bases, with 8 bases separating them. CDR3 sequence: CATSKLENEKLFF. Here the CDR3 DNA reads TGTGCCACCAGCAAATTAGAGAATGAAAAACTGTTTTTT.

The genes are TRBV20-1 and TRBJ2-3; TRBD2 might be the D (6 bases). The CDR3 is 10 amino acids. CDR1 is DFQATT, CDR2 SNEGSKA, per germline (reference sequence). Trimming pared 6 bases from V and 6 bases from J, leaving 7 bases between. CDR3 nucleotides: TGCAGTGCCCGGGGGGATACGCAGTATTTT. This sequence encodes CSARGDTQYF.

The chain links TRBV19 to TRBJ1-6; the match to TRBD1 covers 7 bases. V lost 7 bases, J lost 6 bases, and 6 bases stayed unmatched. The germline gives CDR1 LNHDA, CDR2 SQIVND (reference sequence). CDR3 length: 14 residues. The CDR3 region has the DNA TGTGCCAGTACCTCGACAGGGCGTAATTCACCCCTCCACTTT. Translation: CASTSTGRNSPLHF.

This clone occurred a few times. The chain combines TRBV6-2 or TRBV6-3 with TRBJ2-1; a weak D match, TRBD2 (6 bases). In germline, CDR1 is MNHEY, CDR2 SVGEGT. V gave up 2 bases and J gave up 0 bases, with 17 bases separating them. The CDR3 spans 18 residues. CDR3 protein: CASSYKTGGGISYNEQFF. CDR3 coding DNA: TGTGCCAGCAGTTACAAAACCGGGGGAGGCATCTCCTACAATGAGCAGTTCTTC.

This clone was recorded once. The same CDR3 arises from other DNA sequences in this sample as well. V gene TRBV19 combines with J gene TRBJ1-1; a weak D match, TRBD1 (5 bases). In germline, CDR1 is LNHDA, CDR2 SQIVND (reference sequence). CDR3 size: 13 residues. Trimming took off 3 bases at V and 4 bases at J, with 9 bases between the two ends. The CDR3 protein is CASSIGGGTEAFF. In DNA form, the CDR3 reads TGTGCCAGTAGTATCGGGGGGGGCACTGAAGCTTTCTTT.

This chain joins TRBV19 and TRBJ2-3, with D uncertain. The CDR3 sequence is 16 residues long. Germline assignment: CDR1 LNHDA and CDR2 SQIVND (reference sequence). The ends were cut back, 1 base at V and 2 bases at J, with 13 bases in the middle. CDR3 sequence (DNA): TGTGCCAGTAGTATAGGGTTCACTAATCCCACAGATACGCAGTATTTT. Translating it yields CASSIGFTNPTDTQYF.

The V gene is TRBV19, the J gene TRBJ2-5; 12 bases are shared with TRBD2. This CDR3 has 15 amino acids. Germline V lookup: CDR1 LNHDA, CDR2 SQIVND (reference sequence). V shed 1 base, J shed 3 bases, and the junction held 0 bases outside the gene matches. The CDR3 region is CASSIGTSGKETQYF. CDR3 nucleotide sequence: TGTGCCAGTAGTATAGGGACTAGCGGGAAAGAGACCCAGTACTTC.

The chain employs TRBV19 and TRBJ1-5; 7 nucleotides align to TRBD1. Trimming removed 3 bases from V and 0 bases from J; junction bases left unmatched: 8. Germline-derived CDR1 and CDR2 are LNHDA and SQIVND (reference sequence). The CDR3 is made up of 17 amino acids. Here the CDR3 reads CASSIGTVFSSNQPQHF. The CDR3 DNA reads as TGTGCCAGTAGTATCGGGACAGTTTTCTCTAGCAATCAGCCCCAGCATTTT.

The chain has TRBV12-3 or TRBV12-4 and TRBJ2-7; 9 bases fit TRBD1. V gave up 0 bases and J gave up 6 bases; unmatched junction bases: 0. The CDR3 is 13 amino acids. CDR3 sequence: CASSLADRGEQYF. The CDR3 DNA reads TGTGCCAGCAGTTTAGCGGACAGGGGCGAGCAGTACTTC.